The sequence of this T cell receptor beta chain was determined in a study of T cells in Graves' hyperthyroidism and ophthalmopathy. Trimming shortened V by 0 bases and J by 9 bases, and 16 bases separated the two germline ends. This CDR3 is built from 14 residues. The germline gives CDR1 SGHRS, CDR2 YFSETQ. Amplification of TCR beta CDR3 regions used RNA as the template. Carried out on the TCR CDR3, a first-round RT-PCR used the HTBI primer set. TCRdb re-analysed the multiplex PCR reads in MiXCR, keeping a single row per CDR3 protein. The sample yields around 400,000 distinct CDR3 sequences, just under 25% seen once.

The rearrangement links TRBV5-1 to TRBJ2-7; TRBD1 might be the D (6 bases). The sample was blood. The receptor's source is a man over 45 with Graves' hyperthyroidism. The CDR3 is CASSLAGELFLQYF. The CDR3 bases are TGCGCCAGCAGCTTGGCAGGGGAACTATTTTTGCAGTACTTC.